A selection of T cell receptor beta chains follows, all from one sample in a study of metastatic and nonmetastatic thyroid tumors. From the PCR reads, TCRdb re-called clones with MiXCR. Here the sample spans under 35,000 clones, approximately 17% being singletons. The sample was blood. Source of these receptors: a female donor with papillary thyroid cancer or a benign thyroid nodule (not recorded which). Some clones in this sample may be carry-over from other donors' samples. Each CDR3 is given with its conserved first and last residue. Each record gives: D gene, J gene, clone size, V gene, CDR3 protein, CDR3 DNA. D genes are given only for firm matches. Some rows have no size entry. The others give once, few or many, or a class for an expanded clone.

D gene: .; J gene: TRBJ2-3; clone size: many; V gene: TRBV12-3/TRBV12-4; CDR3 protein: CASSFGRVMLTQYF; CDR3 DNA: TGTGCCAGCAGTTTCGGCAGGGTAATGCTTACGCAGTATTTT
D gene: TRBD2; J gene: TRBJ2-5; clone size: many; V gene: TRBV10-2; CDR3 protein: CASSPGLADSPLGQYF; CDR3 DNA: TGCGCCAGCAGTCCAGGACTAGCGGACTCCCCGTTAGGCCAGTACTTC
D gene: TRBD1; J gene: TRBJ1-2; clone size: .; V gene: TRBV18; CDR3 protein: CASSPPSKTGNYGYTF; CDR3 DNA: TGTGCCAGCTCACCACCGTCCAAGACAGGGAACTATGGCTACACCTTC
D gene: TRBD1; J gene: TRBJ2-7; clone size: many; V gene: TRBV4-3; CDR3 protein: CASSQGARGQGNEQYF; CDR3 DNA: TGCGCCAGCAGCCAGGGAGCCAGAGGACAGGGAAACGAGCAGTACTTC
D gene: TRBD1; J gene: TRBJ2-3; clone size: many; V gene: TRBV4-2; CDR3 protein: CASSEGDRGYTDTQYF; CDR3 DNA: TGTGCCAGCAGCGAAGGGGACAGGGGCTACACAGATACGCAGTATTTT
D gene: TRBD1; J gene: TRBJ1-1; clone size: .; V gene: TRBV12-3/TRBV12-4; CDR3 protein: CASSRTGGVTEAFF; CDR3 DNA: TGTGCCAGCAGCCGGACAGGGGGCGTCACTGAAGCTTTCTTT
D gene: .; J gene: TRBJ2-5; clone size: many; V gene: TRBV12-3/TRBV12-4; CDR3 protein: CASSLNGETQYF; CDR3 DNA: TGTGCCAGCAGTTTGAACGGGGAGACCCAGTACTTC
D gene: TRBD1; J gene: TRBJ2-7; clone size: .; V gene: TRBV3-1; CDR3 protein: CASSQRTGIYEQYF; CDR3 DNA: TGTGCCAGCAGCCAAAGGACAGGGATCTACGAGCAGTACTTC
D gene: .; J gene: TRBJ2-6; clone size: few; V gene: TRBV6-1; CDR3 protein: CAIRTGSNVLTF; CDR3 DNA: TGTGCCATCCGCACCGGGTCCAACGTCCTGACTTTC
D gene: TRBD2; J gene: TRBJ2-3; clone size: many; V gene: TRBV20-1; CDR3 protein: CSARPSGRGSDTQYF; CDR3 DNA: TGCAGTGCAAGACCTAGCGGGAGGGGGTCAGATACGCAGTATTTT
D gene: .; J gene: TRBJ2-7; clone size: medium-sized; V gene: TRBV6-1; CDR3 protein: CASNPTGTYEQYF; CDR3 DNA: TGTGCCAGCAATCCAACAGGGACCTACGAGCAGTACTTC
D gene: .; J gene: TRBJ2-6; clone size: many; V gene: TRBV3-1; CDR3 protein: CASSAGPYFSGANVLTF; CDR3 DNA: TGTGCCAGCAGCGCCGGGCCCTACTTCTCTGGGGCCAACGTCCTGACTTTC
D gene: TRBD1; J gene: TRBJ2-1; clone size: medium-sized; V gene: TRBV11-3; CDR3 protein: CASSLTPPGTVYNEQFF; CDR3 DNA: TGTGCCAGCAGCTTAACCCCCCCGGGGACAGTGTACAATGAGCAGTTCTTC
D gene: .; J gene: TRBJ2-7; clone size: few; V gene: TRBV6-1; CDR3 protein: CTGSGNYEQYF; CDR3 DNA: TGTACCGGCAGTGGAAACTACGAGCAGTACTTC
D gene: TRBD1; J gene: TRBJ2-1; clone size: many; V gene: TRBV5-4; CDR3 protein: CASSSKQGNSYNEQFF; CDR3 DNA: TGTGCCAGCAGCTCAAAACAGGGGAACTCCTACAATGAGCAGTTCTTC
D gene: .; J gene: TRBJ2-2; clone size: many; V gene: TRBV7-3; CDR3 protein: CASSSNTGELFF; CDR3 DNA: TGTGCCAGCAGCTCCAACACCGGGGAGCTGTTTTTT
D gene: .; J gene: TRBJ1-1; clone size: many; V gene: TRBV6-2/TRBV6-3; CDR3 protein: CASIKHRQVSPNTEAFF; CDR3 DNA: TGTGCCAGCATTAAGCATCGACAGGTATCGCCGAACACTGAAGCTTTCTTT
D gene: .; J gene: TRBJ2-1; clone size: .; V gene: TRBV7-3; CDR3 protein: CASSLIIAGTYNEQFF; CDR3 DNA: TGTGCCAGCAGCTTAATTATCGCGGGGACCTACAATGAGCAGTTCTTC
D gene: .; J gene: TRBJ1-4; clone size: many; V gene: TRBV5-1; CDR3 protein: CASSLGGGGDEKLFF; CDR3 DNA: TGCGCCAGCAGCTTGGGGGGGGGCGGAGATGAAAAACTGTTTTTT
D gene: .; J gene: TRBJ1-4; clone size: .; V gene: TRBV6-1; CDR3 protein: CAISEDPEGEKLFF; CDR3 DNA: TGTGCCATCAGTGAAGACCCTGAGGGTGAAAAACTGTTTTTT
D gene: .; J gene: TRBJ1-1; clone size: many; V gene: TRBV6-5; CDR3 protein: CASSYSGMNTEAFF; CDR3 DNA: TGTGCCAGCAGTTACTCGGGGATGAACACTGAAGCTTTCTTT
D gene: .; J gene: TRBJ2-3; clone size: many; V gene: TRBV2; CDR3 protein: CASSEAHRGSGDTQYF; CDR3 DNA: TGTGCCAGCAGTGAAGCCCACCGGGGTTCAGGGGATACGCAGTATTTT
D gene: .; J gene: TRBJ2-2; clone size: many; V gene: TRBV6-4; CDR3 protein: CASSDSGTGELFF; CDR3 DNA: TGTGCCAGCAGTGACAGCGGGACCGGGGAGCTGTTTTTT
D gene: .; J gene: TRBJ2-2; clone size: many; V gene: TRBV7-3; CDR3 protein: CASSEAGSGELFF; CDR3 DNA: TGTGCCAGCAGCGAGGCAGGGAGCGGGGAGCTGTTTTTT
D gene: .; J gene: TRBJ2-5; clone size: many; V gene: TRBV12-3/TRBV12-4; CDR3 protein: CASRRNWGEETQYF; CDR3 DNA: TGTGCCAGCAGGCGAAATTGGGGGGAAGAGACCCAGTACTTC
D gene: TRBD1; J gene: TRBJ1-4; clone size: many; V gene: TRBV27; CDR3 protein: CASSKTGGKEKLFF; CDR3 DNA: TGTGCCAGCAGTAAGACAGGGGGCAAAGAAAAACTGTTTTTT
D gene: TRBD1; J gene: TRBJ2-3; clone size: many; V gene: TRBV25-1; CDR3 protein: CASSESGRGHADTQYF; CDR3 DNA: TGTGCCAGCAGTGAATCAGGCAGGGGGCACGCGGATACGCAGTATTTT
D gene: .; J gene: TRBJ2-5; clone size: many; V gene: TRBV4-1; CDR3 protein: CASSQVLAEETQYF; CDR3 DNA: TGCGCCAGCAGCCAGGTTCTGGCGGAAGAGACCCAGTACTTC
D gene: TRBD2; J gene: TRBJ2-7; clone size: medium-sized; V gene: TRBV28; CDR3 protein: CASSSTGTSVSLEQYF; CDR3 DNA: TGTGCCAGCAGTTCGACCGGGACTAGTGTGTCCCTCGAGCAGTACTTC
D gene: .; J gene: TRBJ1-1; clone size: many; V gene: TRBV2; CDR3 protein: CASTRDGDMNTEAFF; CDR3 DNA: TGTGCCAGCACCCGGGACGGTGACATGAACACTGAAGCTTTCTTT
D gene: TRBD2; J gene: TRBJ2-5; clone size: many; V gene: TRBV9; CDR3 protein: CASSVTAGGRETQYF; CDR3 DNA: TGTGCCAGCAGCGTAACAGCGGGAGGAAGAGAGACCCAGTACTTC
D gene: TRBD2; J gene: TRBJ2-5; clone size: many; V gene: TRBV30; CDR3 protein: CAWGTSGDQETQYF; CDR3 DNA: TGTGCCTGGGGGACTAGCGGGGACCAAGAGACCCAGTACTTC
D gene: .; J gene: TRBJ1-1; clone size: many; V gene: TRBV20-1; CDR3 protein: CSASSGVTEAFF; CDR3 DNA: TGCAGTGCTAGTTCAGGGGTCACTGAAGCTTTCTTT
D gene: .; J gene: TRBJ2-7; clone size: many; V gene: TRBV19; CDR3 protein: CASRTPGSEGYEQYF; CDR3 DNA: TGTGCCAGTAGGACCCCGGGTAGTGAAGGGTACGAGCAGTACTTC
D gene: .; J gene: TRBJ2-3; clone size: .; V gene: TRBV3-1; CDR3 protein: CVSSPGRDTVTQYF; CDR3 DNA: TGTGTGAGCAGCCCGGGACGGGACACAGTTACGCAGTATTTT
D gene: .; J gene: TRBJ1-5; clone size: many; V gene: TRBV20-1; CDR3 protein: CSATGGQSNQPQHF; CDR3 DNA: TGCAGTGCTACTGGCGGCCAGTCCAATCAGCCCCAGCATTTT
D gene: .; J gene: TRBJ2-1; clone size: many; V gene: TRBV7-6; CDR3 protein: CASSLAGARDEQFF; CDR3 DNA: TGTGCCAGCAGCCTTGCAGGGGCGCGGGATGAGCAGTTCTTC
D gene: .; J gene: TRBJ1-5; clone size: .; V gene: TRBV5-6; CDR3 protein: CASTLGQGGGPQHF; CDR3 DNA: TGTGCCAGCACCTTGGGCCAGGGAGGTGGTCCCCAGCATTTT
D gene: TRBD1; J gene: TRBJ2-2; clone size: many; V gene: TRBV6-6; CDR3 protein: CASSYWSGTGDTGELFF; CDR3 DNA: TGTGCCAGCAGTTATTGGTCCGGGACAGGTGACACCGGGGAGCTGTTTTTT
D gene: .; J gene: TRBJ1-1; clone size: many; V gene: TRBV5-5; CDR3 protein: CASTLSLNTEAFF; CDR3 DNA: TGTGCCAGCACCCTTAGTCTGAACACTGAAGCTTTCTTT
D gene: TRBD2; J gene: TRBJ2-3; clone size: many; V gene: TRBV24-1; CDR3 protein: CATSDGGGGHTDTQYF; CDR3 DNA: TGTGCCACCAGTGATGGGGGCGGGGGGCACACAGATACGCAGTATTTT
D gene: .; J gene: TRBJ1-1; clone size: .; V gene: TRBV12-3/TRBV12-4; CDR3 protein: CASSSIDGVNTEAFF; CDR3 DNA: TGTGCCAGCAGTTCGATCGATGGTGTGAACACTGAAGCTTTCTTT
D gene: TRBD2; J gene: TRBJ2-1; clone size: many; V gene: TRBV19; CDR3 protein: CASSHYSGASYNEQFF; CDR3 DNA: TGTGCCAGTAGCCATTATAGCGGGGCATCCTACAATGAGCAGTTCTTC
D gene: .; J gene: TRBJ1-1; clone size: many; V gene: TRBV11-2; CDR3 protein: CASSLEPLNTEAFF; CDR3 DNA: TGTGCCAGCAGCTTAGAGCCGCTGAACACTGAAGCTTTCTTT
D gene: TRBD1; J gene: TRBJ2-2; clone size: .; V gene: TRBV4-3; CDR3 protein: CAISQGTGDNTGEPFF; CDR3 DNA: TGCGCCATCAGCCAAGGGACAGGGGACAACACCGGGGAGCCGTTTTTT
D gene: .; J gene: TRBJ1-4; clone size: many; V gene: TRBV15; CDR3 protein: CATRRDSATNEKLFF; CDR3 DNA: TGTGCCACCAGAAGAGACAGCGCAACTAATGAAAAACTGTTTTTT